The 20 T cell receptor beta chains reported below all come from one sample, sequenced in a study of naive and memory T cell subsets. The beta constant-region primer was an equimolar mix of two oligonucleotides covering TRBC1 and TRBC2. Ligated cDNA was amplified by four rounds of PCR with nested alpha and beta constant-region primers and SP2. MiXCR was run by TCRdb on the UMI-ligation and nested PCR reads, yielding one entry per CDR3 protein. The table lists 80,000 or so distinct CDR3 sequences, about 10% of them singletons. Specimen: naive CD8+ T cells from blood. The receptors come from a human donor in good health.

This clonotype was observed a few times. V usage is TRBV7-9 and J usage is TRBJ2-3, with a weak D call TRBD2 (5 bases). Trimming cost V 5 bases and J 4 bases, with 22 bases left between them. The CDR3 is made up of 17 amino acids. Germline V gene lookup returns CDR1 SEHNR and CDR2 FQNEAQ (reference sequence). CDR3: CASSPDAVGGVADTQYF. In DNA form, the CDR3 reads TGTGCCAGCAGCCCAGATGCCGTCGGAGGAGTGGCAGATACGCAGTATTTT.

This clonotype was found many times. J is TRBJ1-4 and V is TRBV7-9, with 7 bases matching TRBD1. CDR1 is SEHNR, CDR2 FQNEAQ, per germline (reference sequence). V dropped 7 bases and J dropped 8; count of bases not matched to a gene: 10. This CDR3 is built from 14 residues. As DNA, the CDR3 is TGTGCCAGCAATAAAGGGACAGTCTTAGAAAAACTGTTTTTT. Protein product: CASNKGTVLEKLFF.

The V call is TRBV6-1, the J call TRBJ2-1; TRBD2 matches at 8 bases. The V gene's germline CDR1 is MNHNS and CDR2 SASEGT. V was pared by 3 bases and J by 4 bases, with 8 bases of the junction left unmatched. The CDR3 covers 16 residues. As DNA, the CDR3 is TGTGCCAGCAGTGATATCGGTAGCGGGACTTACAATGAGCAGTTCTTC. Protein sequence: CASSDIGSGTYNEQFF.

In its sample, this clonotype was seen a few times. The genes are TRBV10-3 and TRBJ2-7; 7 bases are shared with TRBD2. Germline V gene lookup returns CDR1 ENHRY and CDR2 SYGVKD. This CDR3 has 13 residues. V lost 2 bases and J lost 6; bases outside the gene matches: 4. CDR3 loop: CAISEREVLEQYF. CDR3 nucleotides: TGTGCCATCAGTGAGCGGGAGGTTCTCGAGCAGTACTTC.

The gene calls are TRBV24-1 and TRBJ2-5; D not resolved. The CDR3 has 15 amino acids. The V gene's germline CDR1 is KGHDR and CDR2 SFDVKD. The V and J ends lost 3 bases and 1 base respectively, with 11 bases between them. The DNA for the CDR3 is TGTGCCACCAGTGATCCCCGGAGCTCCCAAGAGACCCAGTACTTC. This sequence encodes CATSDPRSSQETQYF.

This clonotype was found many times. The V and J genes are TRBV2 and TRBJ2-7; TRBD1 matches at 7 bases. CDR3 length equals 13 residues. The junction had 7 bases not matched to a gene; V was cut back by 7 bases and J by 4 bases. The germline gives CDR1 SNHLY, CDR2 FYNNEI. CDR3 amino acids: CASIRTGEYEQYF. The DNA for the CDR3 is TGTGCCAGCATCAGAACAGGGGAATACGAGCAGTACTTC. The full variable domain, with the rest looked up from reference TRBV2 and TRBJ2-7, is EPEVTQTPSHQVTQMGQEVILRCVPISNHLYFYWYRQILGQKVEFLVSFYNNEISEKSEIFDDQFSVERPDGSNFTLKIRSTKLEDSAMYFCASIRTGEYEQYFGPGTRLTVT.

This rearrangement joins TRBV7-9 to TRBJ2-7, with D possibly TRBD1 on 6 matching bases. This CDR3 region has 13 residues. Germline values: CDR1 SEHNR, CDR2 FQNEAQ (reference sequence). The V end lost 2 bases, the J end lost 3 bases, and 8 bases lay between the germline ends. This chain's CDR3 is CASSLQQGYEQYF. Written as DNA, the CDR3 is TGTGCCAGCAGCTTACAACAGGGCTACGAGCAGTACTTC.

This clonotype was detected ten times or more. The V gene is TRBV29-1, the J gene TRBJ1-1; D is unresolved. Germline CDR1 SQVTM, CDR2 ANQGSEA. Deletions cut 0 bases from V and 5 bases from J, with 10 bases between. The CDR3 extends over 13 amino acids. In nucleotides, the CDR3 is TGCAGCGTTGAAGATCTCCGGGAAACTGAAGCTTTCTTT. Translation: CSVEDLRETEAFF.

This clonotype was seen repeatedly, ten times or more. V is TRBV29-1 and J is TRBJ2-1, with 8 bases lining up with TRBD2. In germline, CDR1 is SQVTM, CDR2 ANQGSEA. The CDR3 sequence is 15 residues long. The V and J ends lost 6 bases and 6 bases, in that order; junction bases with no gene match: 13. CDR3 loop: CSVTGWSGRGNEQFF. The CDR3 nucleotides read TGCAGCGTGACGGGTTGGAGCGGGAGAGGCAATGAGCAGTTCTTC.

The CDR3 DNA is TGTGCCAGCTCACCCACAACCCAACCGGGACAGGGGTTCGGGCAGCCCCAGCATTTT. As protein: CASSPTTQPGQGFGQPQHF. This sequence joins TRBV18 and TRBJ1-5, with 10 bases aligning to TRBD1. Germline lookup yields CDR1 KGHSH and CDR2 LQKENI. With 3 bases clipped from V and 7 bases from J, the junction kept 18 bases outside the gene matches. This CDR3 spans 19 amino acids.

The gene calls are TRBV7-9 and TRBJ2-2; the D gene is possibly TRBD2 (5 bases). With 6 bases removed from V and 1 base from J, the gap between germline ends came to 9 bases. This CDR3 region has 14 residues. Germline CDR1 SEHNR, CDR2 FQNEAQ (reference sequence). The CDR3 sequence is CASRGGGNTGELFF. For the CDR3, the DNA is TGTGCCAGCAGAGGTGGAGGGAACACCGGGGAGCTGTTTTTT.

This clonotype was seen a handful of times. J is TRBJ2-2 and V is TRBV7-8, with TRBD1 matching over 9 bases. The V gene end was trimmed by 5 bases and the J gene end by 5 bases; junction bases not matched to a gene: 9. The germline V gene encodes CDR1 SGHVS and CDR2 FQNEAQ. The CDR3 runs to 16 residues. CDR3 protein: CASSGRDREGTGELFF. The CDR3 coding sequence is TGTGCCAGCAGCGGACGGGACAGGGAGGGAACCGGGGAGCTGTTTTTT.

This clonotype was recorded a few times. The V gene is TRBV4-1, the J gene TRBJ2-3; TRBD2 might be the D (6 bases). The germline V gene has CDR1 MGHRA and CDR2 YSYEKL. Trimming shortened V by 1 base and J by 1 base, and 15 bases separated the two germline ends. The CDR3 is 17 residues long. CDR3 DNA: TGCGCCAGCAGCCAAGGACTAGGGAAACCGGGCACAGATACGCAGTATTTT. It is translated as CASSQGLGKPGTDTQYF.

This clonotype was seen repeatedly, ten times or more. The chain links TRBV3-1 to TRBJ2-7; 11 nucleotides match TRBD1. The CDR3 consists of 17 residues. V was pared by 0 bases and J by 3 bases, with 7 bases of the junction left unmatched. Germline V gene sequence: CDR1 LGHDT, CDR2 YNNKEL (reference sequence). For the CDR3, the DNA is TGTGCCAGCAGCCAAGATTTAGGGGACAGGGGGATCTACGAGCAGTACTTC. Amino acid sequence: CASSQDLGDRGIYEQYF.

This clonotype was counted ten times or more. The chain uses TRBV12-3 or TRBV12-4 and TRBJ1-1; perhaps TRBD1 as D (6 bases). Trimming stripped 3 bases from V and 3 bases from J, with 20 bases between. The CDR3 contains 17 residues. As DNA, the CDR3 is TGTGCCAGCAGTTTTGAGTACAGGGACCGGGGGGACACTGAAGCTTTCTTT. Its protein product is CASSFEYRDRGDTEAFF.

The CDR3 DNA is TGTGCCAGCAGCCAAGTGGGTGACAGGGAATATAATTCACCCCTCCACTTT. The encoded protein is CASSQVGDREYNSPLHF. The rearrangement links TRBV3-1 to TRBJ1-6; 7 nucleotides align to TRBD1. The CDR3 length is 17 residues. Germline loops: CDR1 LGHDT, CDR2 YNNKEL (reference sequence). Losses at the gene ends were 1 base for V and 4 bases for J; bases not matched to a gene: 7.

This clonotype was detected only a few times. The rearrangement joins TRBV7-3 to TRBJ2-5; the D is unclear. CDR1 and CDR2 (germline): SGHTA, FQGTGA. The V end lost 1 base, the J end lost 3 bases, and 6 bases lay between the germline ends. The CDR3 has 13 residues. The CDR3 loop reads CASSLNLEETQYF. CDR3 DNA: TGTGCCAGCAGCTTAAACCTGGAAGAGACCCAGTACTTC.

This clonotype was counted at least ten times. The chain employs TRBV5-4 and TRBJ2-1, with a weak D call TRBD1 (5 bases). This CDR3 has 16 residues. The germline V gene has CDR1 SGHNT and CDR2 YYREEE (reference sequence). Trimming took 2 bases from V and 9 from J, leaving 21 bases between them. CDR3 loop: CASSFLRVAWVGEQFF. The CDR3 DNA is TGTGCCAGCAGCTTCCTCAGGGTCGCGTGGGTAGGTGAGCAGTTCTTC.

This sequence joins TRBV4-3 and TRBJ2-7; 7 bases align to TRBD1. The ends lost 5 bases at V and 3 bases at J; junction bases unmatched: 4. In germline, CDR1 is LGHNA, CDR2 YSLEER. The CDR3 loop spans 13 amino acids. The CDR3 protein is CASSRAGGYEQYF. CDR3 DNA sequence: TGCGCCAGCAGCAGAGCAGGGGGCTACGAGCAGTACTTC.

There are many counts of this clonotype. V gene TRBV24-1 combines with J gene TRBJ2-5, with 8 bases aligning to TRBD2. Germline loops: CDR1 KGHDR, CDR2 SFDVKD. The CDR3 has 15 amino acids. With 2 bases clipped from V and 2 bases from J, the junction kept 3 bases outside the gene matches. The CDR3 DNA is TGTGCCACCAGTGATTCCGGGACTAGTCAAGAGACCCAGTACTTC. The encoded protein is CATSDSGTSQETQYF.